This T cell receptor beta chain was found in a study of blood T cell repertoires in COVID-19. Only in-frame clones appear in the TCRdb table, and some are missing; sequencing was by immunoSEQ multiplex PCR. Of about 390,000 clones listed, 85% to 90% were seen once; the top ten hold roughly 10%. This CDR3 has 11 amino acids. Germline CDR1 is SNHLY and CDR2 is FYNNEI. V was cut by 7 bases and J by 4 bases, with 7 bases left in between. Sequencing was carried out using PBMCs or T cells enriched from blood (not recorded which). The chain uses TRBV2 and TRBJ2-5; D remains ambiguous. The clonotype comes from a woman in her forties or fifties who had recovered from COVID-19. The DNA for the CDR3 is TGTGCCAGCAATTCTTTAGAGACCCAGTACTTC. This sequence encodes CASNSLETQYF.